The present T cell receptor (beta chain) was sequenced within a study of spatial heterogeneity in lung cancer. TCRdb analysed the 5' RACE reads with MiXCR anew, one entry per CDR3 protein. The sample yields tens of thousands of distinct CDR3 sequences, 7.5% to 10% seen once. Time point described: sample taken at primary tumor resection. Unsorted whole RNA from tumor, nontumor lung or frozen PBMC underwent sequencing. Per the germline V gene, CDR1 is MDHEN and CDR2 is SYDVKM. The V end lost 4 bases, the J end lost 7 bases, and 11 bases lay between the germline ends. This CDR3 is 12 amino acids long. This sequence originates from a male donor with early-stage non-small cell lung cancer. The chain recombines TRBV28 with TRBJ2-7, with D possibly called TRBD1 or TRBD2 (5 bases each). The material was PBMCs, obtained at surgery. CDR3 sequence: CASSSGSREQYF. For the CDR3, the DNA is TGTGCCAGCAGTTCAGGGAGCCGGGAGCAGTACTTC.